The 8 T cell receptor beta chains below all came from one sample that was sequenced in a study of vaccination and CD4 T cells after COVID-19. Their antigen targets remain unknown. Cultured CD4+ T-cell DNA underwent Oncomine TCR Beta short-read sequencing. After culture, CD4+ T cells served as the source for genomic DNA extraction. TCRdb re-called the PCR reads with MiXCR, one entry per CDR3 protein. The repertoire holds 6,500 to 9,500 distinct CDR3 sequences, with around two fifths as singletons. Specified treatment: roughly ten-day PBMC culture with coronavirus spike peptide pools or control peptides (ViraFEST assay). Investigators obtained the unexposed donor's CD4+ T cells before the COVID-19 pandemic (2011-2018). Sequencing was done on a sample of CD4+ T cells from blood, cultured in vitro. The receptor source for this set is a human donor in good health.

The chain joins TRBV29-1 to TRBJ2-5; maybe TRBD2 (5 bases). Germline V gene data show CDR1 as SQVTM and CDR2 as ANQGSEA. The CDR3 covers 12 residues. V lost 4 bases and J 6 bases, leaving 12 bases between the germline ends. The CDR3 loop reads CSVGEGSKTQYF. The CDR3 DNA is TGCAGCGTTGGTGAGGGTTCGAAGACCCAGTACTTC.

This clonotype came up a few times. The chain joins TRBV5-4 to TRBJ1-2; the D gene is possibly TRBD1 (5 bases). The CDR3 loop spans 14 amino acids. Germline V gene data show CDR1 as SGHNT and CDR2 as YYREEE (reference sequence). Trimming removed 3 bases from V and 5 bases from J, with 14 bases in between. CDR3 in amino acids: CASSSSGGEYGYTF. CDR3 in DNA: TGTGCCAGCAGCTCGTCTGGGGGGGAATATGGCTACACCTTC.

The sample holds a few counts of this clonotype. This chain links TRBV15 with TRBJ1-2; D not resolved. Between the trimmed V and J ends, which lost 0 bases and 6 bases, there was a span of 11 bases. Germline CDR1 LNHNV, CDR2 YYDKDF (reference sequence). The CDR3 is 14 residues long. The CDR3 here is CATSRDYGFDGYTF. CDR3 coding DNA: TGTGCCACCAGCAGAGATTACGGGTTCGATGGCTACACCTTC.

The J gene is TRBJ2-3, the V gene TRBV7-9; D is unresolved. The V and J ends lost 2 bases and 1 base respectively, with 7 bases between them. In germline, CDR1 is SEHNR, CDR2 FQNEAQ (reference sequence). There are 14 residues in the CDR3. CDR3 loop: CASSLSERTDTQYF. The CDR3 DNA is TGTGCCAGCAGCTTAAGCGAGCGCACAGATACGCAGTATTTT. The variable domain in full, with the rest retrieved from reference TRBV7-9 and TRBJ2-3, is DTGVSQNPRHKITKRGQNVTFRCDPISEHNRLYWYRQTLGQGPEFLTYFQNEAQLEKSRLLSDRFSAERPKGSFSTLEIQRTEQGDSAMYLCASSLSERTDTQYFGPGTRLTVL.

V gene TRBV7-2 combines with J gene TRBJ1-5; perhaps TRBD1 as D (5 bases). The CDR3 length is 12 residues. V lost 4 bases and J lost 7, with 8 bases in between. Germline CDR1 and CDR2: SGHTA and FQGNSA. The CDR3 region is CASSSDTQPQHF. The CDR3, as DNA: TGTGCCAGCAGCTCGGACACGCAGCCCCAGCATTTT.

The V gene is TRBV20-1, the J gene TRBJ2-1; D gene ambiguous. Germline CDR1 and CDR2: DFQATT and SNEGSKA (reference sequence). There are 13 residues in the CDR3. Trimming left V 6 bases short and J 2 bases short, with 11 bases between. The CDR3 here is CSAPATAYNEQFF. The CDR3 DNA reads TGCAGTGCCCCCGCCACGGCCTACAATGAGCAGTTCTTC.

In its sample, this clonotype is medium-sized. The CDR3 reads CASSLNPNNEQFF. The CDR3 DNA is TGTGCCAGCAGCTTAAATCCGAACAATGAGCAGTTCTTC. This chain joins TRBV7-2 and TRBJ2-1, with no clear D. The germline V and J ends were trimmed by 2 bases and 5 bases, with 7 bases remaining between them. Germline assignment: CDR1 SGHTA and CDR2 FQGNSA. There are 13 residues in the CDR3.

This clonotype was picked up a small number of times. The chain couples TRBV20-1 to TRBJ1-4; D unclear. Germline V CDR1 and CDR2: DFQATT, SNEGSKA (reference sequence). There are 12 residues in the CDR3. Trimming left V 2 bases short and J 8 bases short, with 9 bases between. In DNA form, the CDR3 reads TGCAGTGCTAGACAGCGTCCCGAAAAACTGTTTTTT. Protein sequence: CSARQRPEKLFF.